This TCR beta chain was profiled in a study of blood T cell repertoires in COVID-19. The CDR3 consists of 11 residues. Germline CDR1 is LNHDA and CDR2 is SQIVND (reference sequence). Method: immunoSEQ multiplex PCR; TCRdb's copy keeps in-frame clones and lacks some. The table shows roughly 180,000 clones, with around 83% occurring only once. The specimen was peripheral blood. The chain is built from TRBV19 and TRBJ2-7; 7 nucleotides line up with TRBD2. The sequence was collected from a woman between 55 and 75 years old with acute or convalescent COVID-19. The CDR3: CGPSGTYEQYV. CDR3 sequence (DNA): TGTGGCCCTAGCGGTACCTACGAGCAGTACGTC.